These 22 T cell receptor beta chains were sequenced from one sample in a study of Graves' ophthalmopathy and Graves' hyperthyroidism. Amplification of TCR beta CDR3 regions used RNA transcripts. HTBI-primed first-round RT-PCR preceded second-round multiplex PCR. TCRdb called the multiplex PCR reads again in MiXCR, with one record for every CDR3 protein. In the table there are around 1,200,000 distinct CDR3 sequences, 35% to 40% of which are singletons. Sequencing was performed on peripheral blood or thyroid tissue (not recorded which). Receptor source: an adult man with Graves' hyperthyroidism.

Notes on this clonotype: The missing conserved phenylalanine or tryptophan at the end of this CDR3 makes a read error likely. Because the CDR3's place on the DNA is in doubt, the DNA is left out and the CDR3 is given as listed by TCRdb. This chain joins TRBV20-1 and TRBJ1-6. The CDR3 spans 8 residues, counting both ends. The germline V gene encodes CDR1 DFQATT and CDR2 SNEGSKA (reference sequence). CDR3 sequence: CSARASTT.

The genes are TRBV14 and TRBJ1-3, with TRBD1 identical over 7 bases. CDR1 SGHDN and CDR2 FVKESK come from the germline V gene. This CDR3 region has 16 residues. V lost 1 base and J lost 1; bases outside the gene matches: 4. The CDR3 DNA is TGTGCCAGCAGCCAAGGATTGACAGGGTCTGGAAACACCATATATTTT. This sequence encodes CASSQGLTGSGNTIYF.

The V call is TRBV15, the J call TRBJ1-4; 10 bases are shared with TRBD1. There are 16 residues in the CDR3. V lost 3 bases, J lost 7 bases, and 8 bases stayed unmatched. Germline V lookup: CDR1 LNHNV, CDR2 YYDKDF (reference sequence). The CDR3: CATSSTPGQGFEKLFF. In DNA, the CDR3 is TGTGCCACCAGCAGCACCCCGGGACAGGGGTTTGAAAAACTGTTTTTT.

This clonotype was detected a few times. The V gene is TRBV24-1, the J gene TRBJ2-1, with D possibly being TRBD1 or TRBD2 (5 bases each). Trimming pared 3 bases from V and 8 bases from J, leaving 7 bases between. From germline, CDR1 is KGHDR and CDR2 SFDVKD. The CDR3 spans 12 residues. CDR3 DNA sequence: TGTGCCACCAGTGATGGGGGTCATGAGCAGTTCTTC. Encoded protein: CATSDGGHEQFF.

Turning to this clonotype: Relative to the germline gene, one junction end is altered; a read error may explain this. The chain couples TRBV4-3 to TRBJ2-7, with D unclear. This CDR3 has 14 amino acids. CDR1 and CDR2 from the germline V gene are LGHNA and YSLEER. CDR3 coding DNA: TGCGCCAGCGGCCAAGTCCACGGAGTTTACGAGCAGTACTTC. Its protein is CASGQVHGVYEQYF.

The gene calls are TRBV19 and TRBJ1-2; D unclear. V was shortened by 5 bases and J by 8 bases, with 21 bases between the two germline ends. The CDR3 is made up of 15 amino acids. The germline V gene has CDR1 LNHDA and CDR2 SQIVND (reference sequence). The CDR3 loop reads CASSPPTRRSSGYTF. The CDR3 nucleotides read TGTGCCAGTAGTCCCCCCACCCGGCGTTCAAGCGGCTACACCTTC.

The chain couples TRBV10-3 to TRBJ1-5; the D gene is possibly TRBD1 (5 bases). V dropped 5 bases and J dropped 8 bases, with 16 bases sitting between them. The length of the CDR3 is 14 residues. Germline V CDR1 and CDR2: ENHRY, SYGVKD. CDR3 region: CAISRGTVGEPQHF. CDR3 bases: TGTGCCATCAGTCGGGGGACGGTAGGGGAGCCCCAGCATTTT.

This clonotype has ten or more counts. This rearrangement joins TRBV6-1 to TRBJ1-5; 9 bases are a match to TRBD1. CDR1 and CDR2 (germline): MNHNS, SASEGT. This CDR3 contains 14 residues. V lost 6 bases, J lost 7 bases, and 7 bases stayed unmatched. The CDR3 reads CASRPTGGRQPQHF. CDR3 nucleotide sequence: TGTGCCAGCAGACCCACAGGGGGCAGGCAGCCCCAGCATTTT.

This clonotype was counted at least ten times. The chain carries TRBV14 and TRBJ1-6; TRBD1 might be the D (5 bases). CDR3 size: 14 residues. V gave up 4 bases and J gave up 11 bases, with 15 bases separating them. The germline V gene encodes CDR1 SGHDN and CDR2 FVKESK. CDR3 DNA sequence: TGTGCCAGCAGCCGGGGATTTCAGGGAACACCCCTCCACTTT. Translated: CASSRGFQGTPLHF.

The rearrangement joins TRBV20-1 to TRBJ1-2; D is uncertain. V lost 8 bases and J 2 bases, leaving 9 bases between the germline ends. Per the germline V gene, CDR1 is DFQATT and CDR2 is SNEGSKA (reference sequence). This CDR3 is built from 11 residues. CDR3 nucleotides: TGCAGTTTTGGCGGGAACTATGGCTACACCTTC. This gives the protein CSFGGNYGYTF.

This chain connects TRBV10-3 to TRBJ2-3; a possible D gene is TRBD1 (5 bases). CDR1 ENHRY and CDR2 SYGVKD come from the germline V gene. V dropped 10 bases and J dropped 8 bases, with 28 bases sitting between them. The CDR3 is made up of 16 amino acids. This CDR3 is CATSRDPAGQGSTQYF. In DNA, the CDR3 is TGTGCCACCAGCAGAGATCCGGCAGGGCAGGGAAGTACGCAGTATTTT.

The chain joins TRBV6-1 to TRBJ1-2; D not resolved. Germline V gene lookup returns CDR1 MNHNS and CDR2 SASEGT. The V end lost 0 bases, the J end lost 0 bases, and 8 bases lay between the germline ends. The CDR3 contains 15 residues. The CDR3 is CASSEARFTNYGYTF. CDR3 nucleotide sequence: TGTGCCAGCAGTGAAGCGCGGTTTACTAACTATGGCTACACCTTC.

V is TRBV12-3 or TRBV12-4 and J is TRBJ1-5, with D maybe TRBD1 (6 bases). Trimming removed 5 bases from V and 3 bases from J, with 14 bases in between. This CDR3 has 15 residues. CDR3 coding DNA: TGTGCCAGCAGTCGAGTTACAGGGTACAATCAGCCCCAGCATTTT. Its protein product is CASSRVTGYNQPQHF.

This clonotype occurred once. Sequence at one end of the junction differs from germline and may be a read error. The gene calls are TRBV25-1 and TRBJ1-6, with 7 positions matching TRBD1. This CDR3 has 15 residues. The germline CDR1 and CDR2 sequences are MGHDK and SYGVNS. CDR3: CACSVQDRHNSPLHF. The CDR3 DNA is TGTGCCTGCAGTGTTCAGGACAGGCACAATTCACCCCTCCACTTT. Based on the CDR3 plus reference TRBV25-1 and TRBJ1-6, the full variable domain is EADIYQTPRYLVIGTGKKITLECSQTMGHDKMYWYQQDPGMELHLIHYSYGVNSTEKGDLSSESTVSRIRTEHFPLTLESARPSHTSQYLCACSVQDRHNSPLHFGNGTRLTVT.

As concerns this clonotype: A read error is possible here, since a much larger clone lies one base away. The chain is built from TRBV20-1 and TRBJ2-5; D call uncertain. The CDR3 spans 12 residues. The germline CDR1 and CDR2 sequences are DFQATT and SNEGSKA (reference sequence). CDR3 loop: CSARGSQGTQYF. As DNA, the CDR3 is TGCAGTGCTAGAGGATCGCAAGGGACCCAGTACTTC.

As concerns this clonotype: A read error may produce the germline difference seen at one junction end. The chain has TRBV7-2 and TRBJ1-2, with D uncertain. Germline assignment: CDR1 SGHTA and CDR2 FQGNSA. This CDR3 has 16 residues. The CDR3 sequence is CASSPHGRATAYGYTF. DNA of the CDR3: TGCGCCAGCAGCCCCCATGGACGGGCAACCGCCTATGGCTACACCTTC.

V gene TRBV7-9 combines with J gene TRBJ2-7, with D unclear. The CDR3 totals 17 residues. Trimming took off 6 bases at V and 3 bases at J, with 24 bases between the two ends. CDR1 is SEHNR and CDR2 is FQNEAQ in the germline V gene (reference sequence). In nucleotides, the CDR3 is TGTGCCAGCAGTCTCCGATGGTTCGGGCGGACCATCTACGAGCAGTACTTC. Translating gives CASSLRWFGRTIYEQYF.

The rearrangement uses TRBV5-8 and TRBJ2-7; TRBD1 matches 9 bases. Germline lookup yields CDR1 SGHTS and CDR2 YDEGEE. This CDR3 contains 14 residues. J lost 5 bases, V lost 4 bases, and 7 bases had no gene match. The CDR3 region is CASSEMGQGHEQYF. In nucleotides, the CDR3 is TGTGCCAGCAGCGAAATGGGACAGGGTCACGAGCAGTACTTC.

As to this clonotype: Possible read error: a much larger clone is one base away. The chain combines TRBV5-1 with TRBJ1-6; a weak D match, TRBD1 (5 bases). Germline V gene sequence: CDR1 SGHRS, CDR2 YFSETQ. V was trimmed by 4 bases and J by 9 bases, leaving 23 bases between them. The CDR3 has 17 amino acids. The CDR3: CASSRRAVGDRSSPLHF. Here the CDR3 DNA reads TGCGCCAGCAGCCGGAGGGCCGTGGGGGATCGGAGTTCACCCCTCCACTTT.

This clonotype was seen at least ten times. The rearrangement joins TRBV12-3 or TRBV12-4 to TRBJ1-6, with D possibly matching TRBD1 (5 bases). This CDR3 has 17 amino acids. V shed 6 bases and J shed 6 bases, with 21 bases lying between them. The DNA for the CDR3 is TGTGCCAGCAGCCTCCGGGACGCCATATCGGGTAATTCACCCCTCCACTTT. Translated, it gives CASSLRDAISGNSPLHF.

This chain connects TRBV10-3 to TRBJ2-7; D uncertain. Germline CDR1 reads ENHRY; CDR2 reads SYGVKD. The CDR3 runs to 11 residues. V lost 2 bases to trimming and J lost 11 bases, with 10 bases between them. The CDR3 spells CAISEGVSKYF. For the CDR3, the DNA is TGTGCCATCAGTGAGGGGGTTTCCAAGTACTTC.

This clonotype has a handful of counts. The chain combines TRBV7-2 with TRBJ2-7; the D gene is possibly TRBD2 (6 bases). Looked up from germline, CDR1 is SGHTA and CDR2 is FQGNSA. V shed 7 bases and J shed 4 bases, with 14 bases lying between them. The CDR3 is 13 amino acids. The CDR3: CASIGGLNYEQYF. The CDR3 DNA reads TGTGCCAGCATCGGGGGTCTCAATTACGAGCAGTACTTC.